The clone carrying this TCR beta chain has more than one count but fewer than ten. Its antigen is currently unknown. CDR1 and CDR2 (germline): SGHRS, YFSETQ. The length of the CDR3 is 16 residues. Trimming removed 1 base from V and 2 bases from J, with 13 bases in between. This entry is derived from a study of T cells in Graves' hyperthyroidism and ophthalmopathy. Study-wide context: At the time of initial diagnosis and before any treatment, peripheral blood was collected. The study's findings and limits: Most thyroid clonotypes that were expanded above 0.001 also turned up in blood. Ophthalmopathy was separated from stable hyperthyroidism by a 13 V-J model.

Amplification of TCR beta CDR3 regions was performed using RNA transcripts as template. The primer set for the first-round RT-PCR of the TCR CDR3 was HTBI. TCRdb reprocessed the multiplex PCR reads via MiXCR and lists one record per CDR3 protein. The repertoire holds approximately 720,000 distinct CDR3 sequences, around 19% seen once, with approximately 15% in the top ten. This rearrangement joins TRBV5-1 to TRBJ1-3; D is unresolved. Material for sequencing was blood. This clonotype was sampled from a woman between 50 and 59 years old with Graves' hyperthyroidism that later progressed to Graves' ophthalmopathy. The CDR3 is CASSLSQRRTGNTIYF. In DNA form, the CDR3 reads TGCGCCAGCAGCTTGAGTCAGCGGAGGACTGGAAACACCATATATTTT.